This T cell receptor beta chain was identified during a study of cytomegalovirus exposure and HLA in healthy donors. Points on this clone: Its antigen is unidentified.

Findings and caveats of the study: Presence/absence results assume similar sequencing depth per donor, which may not hold.

The V and J ends lost 0 bases and 4 bases respectively, with 16 bases between them. The CDR3 has 16 amino acids. Germline assignment: CDR1 SGHRS and CDR2 YFSETQ. The PCR contained 60 Vbeta and 13 Jbeta primers. Method: immunoSEQ multiplex PCR; TCRdb's copy keeps in-frame clones and lacks some. There are approximately 130,000 clones in the sample; around four fifths occur only once, and more than 1.5% lies in the top ten. The sequence was obtained from a middle-aged man in good health and CMV-seronegative. The J gene is TRBJ1-1, the V gene TRBV5-1; the D gene is possibly TRBD1 (5 bases). The source material was PBMCs. The CDR3 DNA reads as TGCGCCAGCAGCTTGGCCTCGCAGGGAATGGGCACTGAAGCTTTCTTT. Translation: CASSLASQGMGTEAFF. The full variable domain, in which reference TRBV5-1 and TRBJ1-1 provide the parts outside the CDR3, is KAGVTQTPRYLIKTRGQQVTLSCSPISGHRSVSWYQQTPGQGLQFLFEYFSETQRNKGNFPGRFSGRQFSNSRSEMNVSTLELGDSALYLCASSLASQGMGTEAFFGQGTRLTVV.